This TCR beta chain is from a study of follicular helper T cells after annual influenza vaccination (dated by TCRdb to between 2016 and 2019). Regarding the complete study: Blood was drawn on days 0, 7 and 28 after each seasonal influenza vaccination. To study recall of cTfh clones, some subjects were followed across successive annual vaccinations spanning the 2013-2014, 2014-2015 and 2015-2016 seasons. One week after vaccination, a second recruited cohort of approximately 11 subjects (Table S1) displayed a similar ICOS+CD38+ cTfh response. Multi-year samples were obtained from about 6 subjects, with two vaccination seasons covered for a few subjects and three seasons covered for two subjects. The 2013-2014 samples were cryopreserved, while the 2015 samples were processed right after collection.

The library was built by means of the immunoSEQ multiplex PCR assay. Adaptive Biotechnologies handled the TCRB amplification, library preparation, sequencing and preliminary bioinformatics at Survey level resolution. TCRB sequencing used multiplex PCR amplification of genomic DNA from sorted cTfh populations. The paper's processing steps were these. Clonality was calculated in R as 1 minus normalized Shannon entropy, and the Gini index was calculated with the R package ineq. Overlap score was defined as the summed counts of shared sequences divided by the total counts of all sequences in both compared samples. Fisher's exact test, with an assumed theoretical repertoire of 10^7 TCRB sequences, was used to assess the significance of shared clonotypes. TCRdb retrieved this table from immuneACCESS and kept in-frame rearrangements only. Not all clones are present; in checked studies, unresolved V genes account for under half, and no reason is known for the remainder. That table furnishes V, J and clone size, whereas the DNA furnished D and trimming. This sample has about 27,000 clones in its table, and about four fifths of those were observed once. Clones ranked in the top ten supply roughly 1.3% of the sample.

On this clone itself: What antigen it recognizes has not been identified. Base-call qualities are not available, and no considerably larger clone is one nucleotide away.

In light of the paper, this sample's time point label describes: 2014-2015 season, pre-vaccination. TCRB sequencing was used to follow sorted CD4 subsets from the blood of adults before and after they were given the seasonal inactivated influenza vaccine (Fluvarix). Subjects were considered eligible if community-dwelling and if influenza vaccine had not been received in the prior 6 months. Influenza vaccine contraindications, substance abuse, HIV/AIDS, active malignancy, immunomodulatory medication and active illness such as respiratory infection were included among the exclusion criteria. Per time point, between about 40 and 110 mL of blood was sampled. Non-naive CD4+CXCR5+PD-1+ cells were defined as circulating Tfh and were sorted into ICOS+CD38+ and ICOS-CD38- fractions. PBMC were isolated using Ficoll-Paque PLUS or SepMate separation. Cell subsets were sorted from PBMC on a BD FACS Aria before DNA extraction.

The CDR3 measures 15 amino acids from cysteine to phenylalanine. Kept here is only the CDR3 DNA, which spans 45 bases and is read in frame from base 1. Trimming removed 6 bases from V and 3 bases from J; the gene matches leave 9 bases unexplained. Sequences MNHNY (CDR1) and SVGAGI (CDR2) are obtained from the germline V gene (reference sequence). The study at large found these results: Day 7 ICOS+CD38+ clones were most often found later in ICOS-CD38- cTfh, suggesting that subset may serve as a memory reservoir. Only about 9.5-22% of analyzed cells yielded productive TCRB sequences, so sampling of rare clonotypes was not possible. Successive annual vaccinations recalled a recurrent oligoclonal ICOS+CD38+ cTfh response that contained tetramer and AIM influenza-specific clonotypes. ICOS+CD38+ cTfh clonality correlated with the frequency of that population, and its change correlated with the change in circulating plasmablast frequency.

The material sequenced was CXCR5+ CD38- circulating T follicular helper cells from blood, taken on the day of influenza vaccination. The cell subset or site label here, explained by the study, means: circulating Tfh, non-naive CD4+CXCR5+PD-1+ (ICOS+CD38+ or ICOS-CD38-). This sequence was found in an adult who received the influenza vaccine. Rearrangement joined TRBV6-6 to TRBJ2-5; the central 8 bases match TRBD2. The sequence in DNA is TGTGCCAGCAGCCCCGGGGCAGCGGGGGAAGAGACCCAGTACTTC. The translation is CASSPGAAGEETQYF.